This TCR beta chain is from a study of T-cell memory formation after mild COVID-19. Turning to the study itself: Largely donor-specific TCR clusters were found.

General study results and limits: Some SARS-CoV-2-responding clones were already detected in memory before infection.

This clonotype was seen more than once but under ten times. Its antigen is unidentified. From the 5' RACE reads, TCRdb called clonotypes with MiXCR, one entry per CDR3 protein. The repertoire holds approximately 560,000 distinct CDR3 sequences, with approximately 15% as singletons. Trimming pared 5 bases from V and 2 bases from J, leaving 16 bases between. Germline CDR1 SGHVS, CDR2 FQNEAQ. The CDR3 runs 15 residues. Source material: PBMCs or a T cell subset sorted from them (not recorded which). This TCR was recovered from an adult woman who had mild COVID-19 (a few samples of this study predate the infection). Cell type and time point are not known. The chain combines TRBV7-8 with TRBJ2-7, with a tentative D call TRBD2 (6 bases). CDR3 nucleotide sequence: TGTGCCAGCAGCCGACTTAGCGGCGCCGCCTACGAGCAGTACTTC. It encodes CASSRLSGAAYEQYF. The complete variable domain, with remaining parts taken from reference TRBV7-8 and TRBJ2-7, reads GAGVSQSPRYKVAKRGQDVALRCDPISGHVSLFWYQQALGQGPEFLTYFQNEAQLDKSGLPSDRFFAERPEGSVSTLKIQRTQQEDSAVYLCASSRLSGAAYEQYFGPGTRLTVT.